These 9 T cell receptor beta chains were sequenced from one sample in a study of T cell responses to AZD1222 COVID-19 vaccine. Assay used: immunoSEQ multiplex PCR; TCRdb lists only in-frame clones, some missing. Of 120,000 or so clones listed, 85% to 90% were seen once; the top ten hold 25% to 30%. Sequencing was performed on peripheral blood, taken on day 0 of AZD1222 vaccination. These receptors all stem from an adult in good health.

The V call is TRBV5-1, the J call TRBJ2-7; 12 bases align to TRBD2. Germline CDR1 reads SGHRS; CDR2 reads YFSETQ. The CDR3 sequence is 15 residues long. Germline trimming cut 4 bases from V and 1 base from J; bases unmatched to any gene: 3. CDR3 coding DNA: TGCGCCAGCAGCAGGACTAGCGGGGAATCCTACGAGCAGTACTTC. It specifies CASSRTSGESYEQYF.

The CDR3 coding sequence is TGTGCCAGCAGAGAGCCTGGGGCGAGCTCCTACGAGCAGTACTTC. It yields the protein CASREPGASSYEQYF. The chain joins TRBV2 to TRBJ2-7, with D possibly matching TRBD1 (5 bases). The CDR3 has 15 amino acids. CDR1 is SNHLY and CDR2 is FYNNEI in the germline V gene. Deletions cut 6 bases from V and 0 bases from J, with 15 bases between.

This clone showed up just once. This CDR3 is CASSLGRAGNTQYF. The CDR3 coding sequence is TGTGCCAGCAGCTTAGGCCGGGCGGGGAATACGCAGTATTTT. The J gene is TRBJ2-3, the V gene TRBV7-2; the D gene is possibly TRBD2 (6 bases). Germline CDR1 reads SGHTA; CDR2 reads FQGNSA. This CDR3 contains 14 residues. V dropped 1 base and J dropped 7 bases, with 12 bases sitting between them.

V usage is TRBV3-1 (or the pseudogene TRBV3-2) and J usage is TRBJ1-3; 7 bases line up with TRBD1. V lost 0 bases to trimming and J lost 0 bases; unmatched junction nucleotides: 5. CDR1 and CDR2 from the germline V gene are LGHDT and YNNKEL (reference sequence). The CDR3 extends over 17 amino acids. CDR3 residues: CASSQDTGVDSGNTIYF. DNA for the CDR3: TGTGCCAGCAGCCAAGATACAGGGGTCGACTCTGGAAACACCATATATTTT.

The chain has TRBV19 and TRBJ1-5; D is perhaps TRBD1 (6 bases). V was shortened by 5 bases and J by 5 bases, with 13 bases between the two germline ends. The CDR3 contains 14 residues. Germline CDR1 is LNHDA and CDR2 is SQIVND (reference sequence). The CDR3 coding sequence is TGTGCCAGTAGTGGGAACAGGGATTATCAGCCCCAGCATTTT. Protein: CASSGNRDYQPQHF.

The table lists this clone with a count of one. This sequence joins TRBV7-3 and TRBJ2-7; 14 bases fit TRBD2. Germline V gene sequence: CDR1 SGHTA, CDR2 FQGTGA. Losses at the gene ends were 5 bases for V and 7 bases for J; bases not matched to a gene: 7. The CDR3 spans 15 residues. CDR3 DNA sequence: TGTGCCAGCAGCCCGGGACTAGCGGGAGTAGGAGAGCAGTACTTC. This translates into CASSPGLAGVGEQYF.

As DNA, the CDR3 is TGCGCCAGCAGCTTAGGTCTCCCGAACACTGAAGCTTTCTTT. Its translation: CASSLGLPNTEAFF. The chain recombines TRBV5-1 with TRBJ1-1; D gene ambiguous. V shed 2 bases and J shed 1 base, with 9 bases lying between them. The CDR3 runs to 14 residues. CDR1 is SGHRS, CDR2 YFSETQ, per germline.

The DNA for the CDR3 is TGTGCCAGCTCAGCTAACAGGGGCGAGCAGTACTTC. It specifies CASSANRGEQYF. This sequence joins TRBV18 and TRBJ2-7; the match to TRBD1 covers 7 bases. CDR3 length: 12 residues. The J segment lost 6 bases and the V segment lost 5 bases, leaving 4 bases of the junction unmatched. CDR1 is KGHSH and CDR2 is LQKENI in the germline V gene.

This chain links TRBV24-1 with TRBJ2-2; a weak D match, TRBD1 (6 bases). With 3 bases removed from V and 4 bases from J, the gap between germline ends came to 8 bases. The CDR3 is 14 amino acids. Looked up from germline, CDR1 is KGHDR and CDR2 is SFDVKD. DNA for the CDR3: TGTGCCACCAGTGATGCAGGGGCCACCGGGGAGCTGTTTTTT. Its protein is CATSDAGATGELFF.